This T cell receptor (beta chain) was captured by sequencing in a study of shared clonotypes between healthy human individuals. Notes on the study in general: Richness estimates generally favored naive over memory subsets.

A word on this clone: Its antigen is undetermined.

The CDR3 has 15 residues. The V end lost 0 bases, the J end lost 9 bases, and 15 bases lay between the germline ends. Germline values: CDR1 MNHNS, CDR2 SASEGT. The assay was immunoSEQ multiplex PCR, and TCRdb's table has in-frame clones only and misses some. The sample consists of about 670,000 clones, roughly 70% of them appearing once. This TCR came from a woman aged 25 to 39 in good health. The chain carries TRBV6-1 and TRBJ1-5; TRBD1 is a possible D gene (5 bases). The sample was memory CD4+ T cells sorted from blood. As to subset: CD45RA-negative fraction. The CDR3 coding sequence is TGTGCCAGCAGTGAAGCCCGGGGCCGAGGTATGCCCCAGCATTTT. Translated: CASSEARGRGMPQHF.